This T cell receptor (beta chain) was recorded in a study of tumor-infiltrating lymphocytes in primary liver carcinoma. TCR beta cDNA was prepared out of roughly 0.5 ug total RNA by means of a constant-region primer. For TCR beta, libraries were produced by three nested multiplex PCR rounds using slightly modified ARM-PCR. Each CDR3 protein gets one entry after TCRdb re-called the multiplex PCR reads with MiXCR. The table records 110,000 or so distinct CDR3 sequences, around 83% of them present only once. This clonotype showed up many times. From approximately 20-30 mg of unsorted bulk tissue, DNA and RNA were co-extracted together. Sequencing was performed on liver tumor tissue from sampling region 3. Noted subset: tumor region T3, left-lateral pole. This TCR came from a man aged 35-49 years with primary liver carcinoma and hepatitis B virus infection.

The DNA for the CDR3 is TGTGCCAGCAGTCGCCCGACTAGCGGGACCGCCTACGAGCAGTACTTC. It codes for CASSRPTSGTAYEQYF. V usage is TRBV5-4 and J usage is TRBJ2-7, with 11 bases lining up with TRBD2. Trimming cost V 5 bases and J 2 bases; bases outside gene matches: 9. The CDR3 has 16 amino acids. Germline V gene sequence: CDR1 SGHNT, CDR2 YYREEE (reference sequence).